These 10 T cell receptor beta chains came from one sample sequenced in a study of blood T cell repertoires in COVID-19. TCRdb's table, derived via immunoSEQ multiplex PCR, lists solely in-frame clones and lacks some. This sample yields fewer than 500,000 clones, of which about 89% are seen a single time; about 4.5% belongs to the top ten. The sequenced sample consisted of peripheral blood. These receptor sequences come from a woman in her thirties with acute or convalescent COVID-19.

V gene TRBV2 combines with J gene TRBJ1-1; D unclear. This CDR3 is 14 amino acids long. V lost 5 bases and J 1 base, leaving 11 bases between the germline ends. Germline V CDR1 and CDR2: SNHLY, FYNNEI. The CDR3 reads CASSRTVWNTEAFF. The CDR3 region has the DNA TGTGCCAGCAGTCGCACGGTCTGGAACACTGAAGCTTTCTTT.

The chain recombines TRBV11-2 with TRBJ1-6; 7 bases are a match to TRBD1. Trimming at V came to 0 bases and at J to 10 bases, leaving 3 bases not matched to a gene. Germline V CDR1 and CDR2: SGHAT, FQNNGV. The CDR3 runs to 14 residues. Here the CDR3 reads CASSLEGGGSPLHF. The CDR3 DNA reads TGTGCCAGCAGCTTAGAAGGGGGCGGCTCACCCCTCCACTTT. The full variable domain, rest sourced from reference TRBV11-2 and TRBJ1-6, is EAGVAQSPRYKIIEKRQSVAFWCNPISGHATLYWYQQILGQGPKLLIQFQNNGVVDDSQLPKDRFSAERLKGVDSTLKIQPAKLEDSAVYLCASSLEGGGSPLHFGNGTRLTVT.

CDR3 protein: CASSLWDRNSNQPQHF. CDR3 coding DNA: TGTGCCAGCAGTTTATGGGACAGAAATAGCAATCAGCCCCAGCATTTT. The chain is built from TRBV28 and TRBJ1-5; D is perhaps TRBD1 (6 bases). The V end lost 0 bases, the J end lost 0 bases, and 9 bases lay between the germline ends. The germline CDR1 and CDR2 sequences are MDHEN and SYDVKM. The CDR3 covers 16 residues.

The chain uses TRBV5-1 and TRBJ2-1; 7 nucleotides align to TRBD2. From germline, CDR1 is SGHRS and CDR2 YFSETQ. The CDR3 consists of 15 residues. Trimming removed 0 bases from V and 0 bases from J; junction bases left unmatched: 0. The CDR3 sequence is CASSLGEGSYNEQFF. In DNA form, the CDR3 reads TGCGCCAGCAGCTTGGGGGAGGGCTCCTACAATGAGCAGTTCTTC.

V and J are TRBV18 and TRBJ1-2; D is unresolved. The germline gives CDR1 KGHSH, CDR2 LQKENI. The CDR3 is made up of 13 amino acids. V lost 2 bases and J lost 4, with 8 bases in between. CDR3 nucleotides: TGTGCCAGCTCACCATCCAACATCTATGGCTACACCTTC. It encodes CASSPSNIYGYTF.

The V gene is TRBV5-1, the J gene TRBJ2-3; maybe TRBD2 (7 bases). The CDR3 is 18 residues long. Germline lookup yields CDR1 SGHRS and CDR2 YFSETQ. The V end was cut by 5 bases, the J end by 0 bases, with 22 bases between. In DNA, the CDR3 is TGCGCCAGCAGTTTCGAATGGGGGGGCCGCACTAGCACAGATACGCAGTATTTT. Amino acids: CASSFEWGGRTSTDTQYF.

The chain carries TRBV6-5 and TRBJ2-1, with 9 nucleotides matching TRBD1. The CDR3 extends over 15 amino acids. The ends lost 7 bases at V and 1 base at J; junction bases unmatched: 5. Germline V gene lookup returns CDR1 MNHEY and CDR2 SVGAGI. CDR3 DNA sequence: TGTGCCAGCACATTTGGGACAGGGTCCTACAATGAGCAGTTCTTC. It translates to CASTFGTGSYNEQFF.

A few counts support this clone. The chain combines TRBV5-1 with TRBJ2-7, with no clear D. Trimming shortened V by 0 bases and J by 2 bases, and 6 bases separated the two germline ends. Germline CDR1 reads SGHRS; CDR2 reads YFSETQ. This CDR3 is built from 13 residues. For the CDR3, the DNA is TGCGCCAGCAGCTTGGACACACCCTACGAGCAGTACTTC. Translated: CASSLDTPYEQYF. The full variable domain, completed using reference TRBV5-1 and TRBJ2-7, is KAGVTQTPRYLIKTRGQQVTLSCSPISGHRSVSWYQQTPGQGLQFLFEYFSETQRNKGNFPGRFSGRQFSNSRSEMNVSTLELGDSALYLCASSLDTPYEQYFGPGTRLTVT.

CDR3 residues: CAWSEGGYNEQFF. The CDR3 DNA is TGTGCCTGGAGCGAGGGGGGGTACAATGAGCAGTTCTTC. The chain employs TRBV30 and TRBJ2-1, with a possible D match to TRBD2 (7 bases). The CDR3 contains 13 residues. From germline, CDR1 is GTSNPN and CDR2 SVGIG (reference sequence). V was cut by 3 bases and J by 4 bases, with 10 bases left in between.

The genes are TRBV11-2 and TRBJ2-5; the D is unclear. CDR1 and CDR2 from the germline V gene are SGHAT and FQNNGV. The CDR3 sequence is 11 residues long. Between the trimmed V and J ends, which lost 5 bases and 4 bases, there was a span of 5 bases. The CDR3 spells CASSARETQYF. CDR3 nucleotides: TGTGCCAGCAGCGCGCGAGAGACCCAGTACTTC.